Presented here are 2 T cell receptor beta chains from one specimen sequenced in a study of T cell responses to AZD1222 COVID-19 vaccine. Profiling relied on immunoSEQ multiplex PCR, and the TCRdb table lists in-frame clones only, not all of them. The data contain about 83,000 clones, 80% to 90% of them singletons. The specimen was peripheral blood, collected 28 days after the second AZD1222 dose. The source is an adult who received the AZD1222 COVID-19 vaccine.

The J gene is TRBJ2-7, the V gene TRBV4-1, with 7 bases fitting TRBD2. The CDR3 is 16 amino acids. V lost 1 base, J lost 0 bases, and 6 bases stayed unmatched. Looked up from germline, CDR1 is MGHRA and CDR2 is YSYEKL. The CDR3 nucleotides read TGCGCCAGCAGCCAAGGGTCGGGAGGAAGCTCCTACGAGCAGTACTTC. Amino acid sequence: CASSQGSGGSSYEQYF.

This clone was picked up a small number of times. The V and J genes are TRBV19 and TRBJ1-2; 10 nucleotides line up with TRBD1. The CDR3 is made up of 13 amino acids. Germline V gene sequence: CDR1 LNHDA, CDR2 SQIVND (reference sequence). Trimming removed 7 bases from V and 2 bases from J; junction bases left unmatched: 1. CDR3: CASKGQGNYGYTF. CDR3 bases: TGTGCCAGTAAGGGACAGGGGAACTATGGCTACACCTTC.